These 25 T cell receptor beta chains were sequenced from one sample in a study of blood T cell repertoires in COVID-19. The table came from immunoSEQ multiplex PCR; TCRdb's copy has only in-frame clones and leaves some out. The sample includes about 180,000 clones, roughly 87% of them seen just once. What was sequenced was PBMCs or T cells enriched from blood (not recorded which). These receptors were obtained from a human donor with acute COVID-19. The donor label of this sample is uncertain.

CDR3 in amino acids: CASSGLAGSYNEQFF. CDR3 bases: TGTGCCAGCAGTGGTCTAGCGGGCTCCTACAATGAGCAGTTCTTC. This rearrangement joins TRBV4-2 to TRBJ2-1; 8 bases map to TRBD2. The CDR3 is 15 residues long. Per the germline V gene, CDR1 is LGHNA and CDR2 is YNFKEQ. With 6 bases clipped from V and 0 bases from J, the junction kept 4 bases outside the gene matches.

This clone showed up just a few times. The rearrangement uses TRBV6-5 and TRBJ1-2; TRBD1 is a possible D gene (6 bases). The CDR3 consists of 11 residues. Germline CDR1 reads MNHEY; CDR2 reads SVGAGI. The ends were cut back, 6 bases at V and 6 bases at J, with 8 bases in the middle. In DNA form, the CDR3 reads TGTGCCAGCAGCACAGGGCATGGCTACACCTTC. The encoded protein is CASSTGHGYTF.

V is TRBV6-5 and J is TRBJ1-5; TRBD1 matches 12 bases. Losses at the gene ends were 4 bases for V and 6 bases for J; bases not matched to a gene: 4. The CDR3 extends over 15 amino acids. CDR1 and CDR2 (germline): MNHEY, SVGAGI. The CDR3 coding sequence is TGTGCCAGCAGTTCCGGGACAGGGGGCGCTCAGCCCCAGCATTTT. It yields the protein CASSSGTGGAQPQHF.

The chain is built from TRBV6-6 and TRBJ1-3; no reliable D call. The CDR3 consists of 14 residues. V dropped 7 bases and J dropped 4 bases, with 14 bases sitting between them. Germline assignment: CDR1 MNHNY and CDR2 SVGAGI (reference sequence). CDR3 DNA: TGTGCCAGCATAGGCCCCGGGGTAGGAAACACCATATATTTT. This translates into CASIGPGVGNTIYF.

Here the CDR3 DNA reads TGTGCCACCAGTGGGACAGGGAAAAACGGGGAGCTGTTTTTT. This sequence encodes CATSGTGKNGELFF. The chain links TRBV24-1 to TRBJ2-2; 8 positions match TRBD1. There are 14 residues in the CDR3. Germline loops: CDR1 KGHDR, CDR2 SFDVKD. V shed 5 bases and J 7 bases; nucleotides not matched to a gene: 5.

The chain uses TRBV13 and TRBJ2-1; possibly TRBD2 for D (6 bases). V was clipped by 5 bases and J by 1 base, with 12 bases between them. CDR1 is PRHDT and CDR2 is FYEKMQ in the germline V gene (reference sequence). The CDR3 is 15 residues long. The CDR3 DNA is TGTGCCAGCAGCGCACGGGGGAGGTCCTACAATGAGCAGTTCTTC. Its translation: CASSARGRSYNEQFF.

As regards this clone: The same CDR3 arises from other DNA sequences in this sample as well. The chain uses TRBV7-2 and TRBJ1-6, with D perhaps TRBD1 (5 bases). V lost 1 base, J lost 5 bases, and 12 bases lay in between. CDR3 length equals 16 residues. In germline, CDR1 is SGHTA, CDR2 FQGNSA. CDR3 in amino acids: CASSLDGAGNNSPLHF. DNA of the CDR3: TGTGCCAGCAGCTTAGATGGGGCGGGGAATAATTCACCCCTCCACTTT.

The chain uses TRBV30 and TRBJ2-7; D might be TRBD1 (6 bases). Per germline, CDR1 GTSNPN and CDR2 SVGIG (reference sequence). There are 11 residues in the CDR3. The V and J ends lost 3 bases and 9 bases respectively, with 12 bases between them. CDR3 coding DNA: TGTGCCTGGAGCCCCGACAGGATGCAGTACTTC. Amino acids: CAWSPDRMQYF. Full variable domain (remainder filled in from reference TRBV30 and TRBJ2-7): SQTIHQWPATLVQPVGSPLSLECTVEGTSNPNLYWYRQAAGRGLQLLFYSVGIGQISSEVPQNLSASRPQDRQFILSSKKLLLSDSGFYLCAWSPDRMQYFGPGTRLTVT.

The V call is TRBV7-3, the J call TRBJ2-3; 8 bases are a match to TRBD2. Germline V gives CDR1 SGHTA, CDR2 FQGTGA. The CDR3 has 15 residues. V lost 6 bases, J lost 0 bases, and 5 bases stayed unmatched. CDR3 DNA sequence: TGTGCCAGCAGTTCGACTAGCGCAAGCACAGATACGCAGTATTTT. Protein: CASSSTSASTDTQYF.

The chain combines TRBV18 with TRBJ2-5, with D possibly matching TRBD2 (6 bases). Between the trimmed V and J ends, which lost 6 bases and 7 bases, there was a span of 9 bases. The CDR3 has 11 residues. Germline V gene lookup returns CDR1 KGHSH and CDR2 LQKENI. Here the CDR3 reads CASSPEGTQYF. The CDR3 DNA reads TGTGCCAGCTCTCCGGAGGGGACCCAGTACTTC.

This chain joins TRBV5-4 and TRBJ2-7; TRBD1 agrees at 8 bases. CDR1 SGHNT and CDR2 YYREEE come from the germline V gene (reference sequence). The CDR3 length is 14 residues. V shed 5 bases and J 6 bases; nucleotides not matched to a gene: 10. Here the CDR3 DNA reads TGTGCCAGCAGAAATACGGACAGGGCGGGCGAGCAGTACTTC. Protein: CASRNTDRAGEQYF.

This clone was observed a single time. CDR3 protein: CASSTSGGGADTQYF. CDR3 DNA sequence: TGTGCCAGCAGCACAAGCGGGGGGGGCGCAGATACGCAGTATTTT. The chain carries TRBV7-9 and TRBJ2-3; TRBD2 agrees at 10 bases. The CDR3 contains 15 residues. From germline, CDR1 is SEHNR and CDR2 FQNEAQ (reference sequence). V trimming: 5 bases; J trimming: 4 bases; junction bases outside the gene matches: 6.

This clone appeared a single time. This chain uses TRBV7-3 with TRBJ2-5; D is uncertain. The CDR3 is 13 amino acids. V was shortened by 5 bases and J by 5 bases, with 12 bases between the two germline ends. Germline values: CDR1 SGHTA, CDR2 FQGTGA. CDR3 in DNA: TGTGCCAGCAGCCCTGGCCCCCTGGAGACCCAGTACTTC. It codes for CASSPGPLETQYF. Based on the CDR3 plus reference TRBV7-3 and TRBJ2-5, the full variable domain is GAGVSQTPSNKVTEKGKYVELRCDPISGHTALYWYRQSLGQGPEFLIYFQGTGAADDSGLPNDRFFAVRPEGSVSTLKIQRTERGDSAVYLCASSPGPLETQYFGPGTRLLVL.

The gene calls are TRBV13 and TRBJ1-1; possible D gene TRBD1, 5 bases. CDR1 and CDR2 from the germline V gene are PRHDT and FYEKMQ (reference sequence). V gave up 0 bases and J gave up 10 bases, with 18 bases separating them. This CDR3 is built from 15 residues. The CDR3 region has the DNA TGTGCCAGCAGCTTAGGGGGCCCGGAGGGGTGGGGAGCTTTCTTT. Protein product: CASSLGGPEGWGAFF.

The chain employs TRBV28 and TRBJ2-5, with 9 bases identical to TRBD2. This CDR3 contains 14 residues. Trimming took 1 base from V and 8 from J; bases not matched to a gene: 5. Germline V gene sequence: CDR1 MDHEN, CDR2 SYDVKM. For the CDR3, the DNA is TGTGCCAGCAGTTTATATGCGGGGGGGGGTACCCAGTACTTC. Translating it yields CASSLYAGGGTQYF.

The chain carries TRBV19 and TRBJ2-3; 12 nucleotides agree with TRBD2. Germline V gene sequence: CDR1 LNHDA, CDR2 SQIVND (reference sequence). There are 15 residues in the CDR3. The V and J ends lost 8 bases and 0 bases, in that order; junction bases with no gene match: 3. CDR3 sequence reads: CASSTSGGSTDTQYF. Written as DNA, the CDR3 is TGTGCCAGTTCTACTAGCGGGGGGAGCACAGATACGCAGTATTTT.

The V gene is TRBV7-3, the J gene TRBJ1-1; 7 bases are shared with TRBD1. Trimming removed 5 bases from V and 2 bases from J; junction bases left unmatched: 5. Germline V gene lookup returns CDR1 SGHTA and CDR2 FQGTGA. The CDR3 spans 14 residues. CDR3 coding DNA: TGTGCCAGCAGCACGGGACAGAGAAACACTGAAGCTTTCTTT. Translation gives CASSTGQRNTEAFF.

V usage is TRBV6-5 and J usage is TRBJ1-2, with TRBD1 matching 7 bases. The CDR3 is 15 amino acids. Germline V gene lookup returns CDR1 MNHEY and CDR2 SVGAGI. Trimming at V came to 6 bases and at J to 6 bases, leaving 13 bases not matched to a gene. The CDR3 protein is CASSPAGRGIDGYTF. CDR3 nucleotide sequence: TGTGCCAGCAGCCCGGCGGGCAGGGGGATCGATGGCTACACCTTC.

This clone came up once. V usage is TRBV23-1 and J usage is TRBJ1-4; tentative D call: TRBD1 (5 bases). TRBV23-1 is reported as an ORF; its role is uncertain. There are 15 residues in the CDR3. Trimming removed 6 bases from V and 5 bases from J, with 16 bases in between. The CDR3 loop reads CASRLQGRWNEKLFF. The CDR3 DNA reads TGCGCCAGCAGACTTCAGGGTCGGTGGAATGAAAAACTGTTTTTT.

This chain uses TRBV5-6 with TRBJ1-1; D not certain. The germline gives CDR1 SGHDT, CDR2 YYEEEE. CDR3 length equals 15 residues. V was pared by 4 bases and J by 6 bases, with 19 bases between. The CDR3 DNA follows: TGTGCCAGCAGCCACCGATTTACTCCCCCGCCTGAAGCTTTCTTT. This translates into CASSHRFTPPPEAFF.

The chain uses TRBV19 and TRBJ2-2; weak D call: TRBD1 (8 bases). The CDR3 is 14 residues long. Germline V gene sequence: CDR1 LNHDA, CDR2 SQIVND (reference sequence). V was clipped by 5 bases and J by 7 bases, with 14 bases between them. DNA for the CDR3: TGTGCCAGTAGTCGACAGGGGAGGGGCGGGGAGCTGTTTTTT. Translation: CASSRQGRGGELFF.

CDR3 residues: CASSLSGGAGDTQYF. The CDR3 DNA follows: TGTGCCAGCAGCCTCAGCGGGGGGGCTGGAGATACGCAGTATTTT. The chain combines TRBV9 with TRBJ2-3; 10 nucleotides agree with TRBD2. The CDR3 is made up of 15 amino acids. V gave up 4 bases and J gave up 5 bases; unmatched junction bases: 7. Germline V gives CDR1 SGDLS, CDR2 YYNGEE.

The CDR3 protein is CASRGNTFYGYTF. As DNA, the CDR3 is TGTGCCAGCAGGGGCAACACCTTCTATGGCTACACCTTC. The chain recombines TRBV2 with TRBJ1-2, with unresolved D. Germline V lookup: CDR1 SNHLY, CDR2 FYNNEI. The CDR3 is made up of 13 amino acids. Trimming removed 6 bases from V and 4 bases from J, with 12 bases in between. Combining the CDR3 with reference TRBV2 and TRBJ1-2 gives the whole variable domain EPEVTQTPSHQVTQMGQEVILRCVPISNHLYFYWYRQILGQKVEFLVSFYNNEISEKSEIFDDQFSVERPDGSNFTLKIRSTKLEDSAMYFCASRGNTFYGYTFGSGTRLTVV.

The genes are TRBV7-3 and TRBJ2-1; 14 positions agree with TRBD2. The V and J ends lost 4 bases and 5 bases, in that order; junction bases with no gene match: 4. There are 16 residues in the CDR3. CDR1 and CDR2 from the germline V gene are SGHTA and FQGTGA. The CDR3 sequence: CASSSRLAGGNNEQFF. The CDR3 DNA follows: TGTGCCAGCAGCTCCCGACTAGCGGGGGGGAACAATGAGCAGTTCTTC.

This rearrangement joins TRBV6-5 to TRBJ1-2; D is possibly TRBD1 (6 bases). V shed 2 bases and J shed 7 bases, with 8 bases lying between them. CDR1 is MNHEY, CDR2 SVGAGI, per germline. This CDR3 has 12 amino acids. The CDR3 DNA is TGTGCCAGCAGTTACACAGGGAGTGGCTACACCTTC. Protein sequence: CASSYTGSGYTF.